The rows below give T cell receptor beta chains drawn from one sample of a study of shared clonotypes between healthy human individuals. Libraries were prepared by immunoSEQ multiplex PCR; TCRdb keeps only in-frame clonotypes and omits some of them. Here the sample spans approximately 320,000 clones, roughly 91% being singletons. The sequenced material came from memory CD8+ T cells sorted from blood. The receptors come from a man between 18 and 35 years old in good health. Both conserved end residues are part of each CDR3. D genes are given only for firm matches. Expanded clones are given a class, and other clones once, few, many or no size at all.

J: TRBJ1-1
D: .
V: TRBV6-1
size: .
CDR3: CASSETYYTEAFF

J: TRBJ2-2
D: TRBD2
V: TRBV27
size: .
CDR3: CASSFRGSTGELFF

J: TRBJ1-1
D: .
V: TRBV30
size: .
CDR3: CAWSPVHTEAFF

J: TRBJ2-3
D: .
V: TRBV5-6
size: .
CDR3: CASSLALENTDTQYF

J: TRBJ1-1
D: .
V: TRBV11-2
size: .
CDR3: CASRGDPATAFF

J: TRBJ1-4
D: TRBD1
V: TRBV27
size: .
CDR3: CASSLDRVGNEKLFF

J: TRBJ2-7
D: TRBD1
V: TRBV7-9
size: once
CDR3: CASSLSTGGDEQYF

J: TRBJ2-7
D: .
V: TRBV4-3
size: .
CDR3: CASSQERGGGYEQYF

J: TRBJ2-3
D: .
V: TRBV6-5
size: .
CDR3: CASSYQLTDTQYF

J: TRBJ1-1
D: TRBD1
V: TRBV4-3
size: .
CDR3: CASSDQGALNTEAFF

J: TRBJ2-1
D: TRBD2
V: TRBV4-3
size: many
CDR3: CASSQVGGLAGSYNEQFF

J: TRBJ2-3
D: .
V: TRBV7-9
size: .
CDR3: CASSPKWRLGDTQYF

J: TRBJ2-7
D: .
V: TRBV7-6
size: .
CDR3: CASSAGTLFYEQYF

J: TRBJ2-2
D: TRBD1
V: TRBV7-3
size: .
CDR3: CASSLTGYGVGELFF

J: TRBJ2-7
D: TRBD2
V: TRBV9
size: .
CDR3: CASSSTGTSGGTHEQYF

J: TRBJ1-1
D: .
V: TRBV7-8
size: once
CDR3: CASSLPWGHGTEAFF

J: TRBJ2-5
D: .
V: TRBV5-1
size: .
CDR3: CASSIPTQPQETQYF

J: TRBJ2-7
D: TRBD2
V: TRBV5-1
size: large
CDR3: CASSPGGGLEQYF

J: TRBJ2-1
D: .
V: TRBV30
size: .
CDR3: CAWGRELYNEQFF

J: TRBJ2-3
D: .
V: TRBV29-1
size: .
CDR3: CSVERGTDTQYF

J: TRBJ1-1
D: TRBD1
V: TRBV5-1
size: .
CDR3: CASSQVRGGGNTEAFF

J: TRBJ2-7
D: .
V: TRBV7-2
size: .
CDR3: CASSLAGDLSYEQYF

J: TRBJ1-1
D: TRBD1
V: TRBV5-1
size: .
CDR3: CASSLDGQGNTEAFF

J: TRBJ2-6
D: .
V: TRBV6-1
size: few
CDR3: CASSDEGSHSGANVLTF

J: TRBJ2-7
D: TRBD1
V: TRBV11-2
size: .
CDR3: CASSHQTGAYEQYF

J: TRBJ2-1
D: .
V: TRBV6-5
size: .
CDR3: CASSYSVYGYNEQFF

J: TRBJ1-1
D: .
V: TRBV7-9
size: once
CDR3: CASSLFLADMNTEAFF

J: TRBJ2-7
D: .
V: TRBV7-9
size: .
CDR3: CASSDGSQDYEQYF

J: TRBJ2-5
D: .
V: TRBV28
size: .
CDR3: CATSGGNVGTQYF

J: TRBJ1-1
D: TRBD1
V: TRBV11-3
size: few
CDR3: CASSLTGGYTEAFF

J: TRBJ1-1
D: .
V: TRBV6-1
size: .
CDR3: CASSEWARGGLNTEAFF

J: TRBJ2-7
D: TRBD1
V: TRBV11-2
size: .
CDR3: CASSRTGVDYEQYF

J: TRBJ2-3
D: .
V: TRBV4-1
size: .
CDR3: CASSLLARGDGDTQYF

J: TRBJ2-7
D: TRBD2
V: TRBV7-8
size: .
CDR3: CASAASAVSGGEDEQYF

J: TRBJ1-6
D: .
V: TRBV6-1
size: .
CDR3: CASSEKNYYFYNSPLHF

J: TRBJ2-7
D: .
V: TRBV4-3
size: .
CDR3: CASSQDPLVVYEQYF

J: TRBJ2-7
D: .
V: TRBV13
size: .
CDR3: CASSFTSRTYEQYF

J: TRBJ2-1
D: .
V: TRBV5-1
size: .
CDR3: CASSLASYNEQFF

J: TRBJ2-1
D: .
V: TRBV5-4
size: .
CDR3: CASSLGAWNNEQFF

J: TRBJ2-1
D: TRBD2
V: TRBV19
size: .
CDR3: CASSSLAGIYNEQFF

J: TRBJ1-6
D: TRBD1
V: TRBV5-1
size: .
CDR3: CASSSLQGEESPLHF

J: TRBJ1-2
D: .
V: TRBV15
size: few
CDR3: CATSSEGTRYGYTF

J: TRBJ2-7
D: TRBD1
V: TRBV7-8
size: .
CDR3: CASSLGGGQGYEQYF

J: TRBJ1-6
D: .
V: TRBV25-1
size: .
CDR3: CASSAIDSNSPLHF

J: TRBJ2-1
D: .
V: TRBV5-6
size: .
CDR3: CASSFGDYNEQFF

J: TRBJ2-7
D: TRBD1
V: TRBV9
size: .
CDR3: CASSLAGGTSYEQYF

J: TRBJ1-2
D: .
V: TRBV6-1
size: .
CDR3: CASSRQSANYGYTF

J: TRBJ2-1
D: TRBD2
V: TRBV4-3
size: once
CDR3: CASSQSRTSGRDEQFF

J: TRBJ1-6
D: .
V: TRBV2
size: .
CDR3: CASSEAQGGSYNSPLHF

J: TRBJ1-6
D: .
V: TRBV10-2
size: .
CDR3: CASKTGNSPLHF

J: TRBJ2-1
D: .
V: TRBV9
size: .
CDR3: CASSVDRAGASYNEQFF

J: TRBJ1-1
D: .
V: TRBV5-1
size: .
CDR3: CASSPSVGGYYMNTEAFF

J: TRBJ1-1
D: TRBD1
V: TRBV7-2
size: .
CDR3: CASSLPTGMNTEAFF

J: TRBJ2-1
D: .
V: TRBV7-9
size: .
CDR3: CASSLGDRGPYNEQFF

J: TRBJ2-7
D: .
V: TRBV5-6
size: .
CDR3: CASSFLNYEQYF

J: TRBJ1-6
D: TRBD1
V: TRBV9
size: .
CDR3: CASSVMEGAYNSPLHF

J: TRBJ2-7
D: TRBD1
V: TRBV10-3
size: .
CDR3: CAIKGTGSSYEQYF

J: TRBJ2-1
D: TRBD1
V: TRBV4-1
size: few
CDR3: CASSQAWDRGRDEQFF

J: TRBJ2-6
D: .
V: TRBV7-3
size: .
CDR3: CASSLGGARSGANVLTF